This paragraph covers one TCR beta chain sequence. The antigen is not known. The CDR3 spans 16 residues. Looked up from germline, CDR1 is SGHNT and CDR2 is YYREEE (reference sequence). V was pared by 2 bases and J by 2 bases, with 5 bases of the junction left unmatched. Treatment here: about 20 received Ad26.COV2.S at low or high dose, single or two shots; about 5 received placebo; per-sample allocation not given. Sampling was performed 63 days after the first vaccine or placebo injection. Clones were read by immunoSEQ multiplex PCR, and TCRdb kept only the in-frame ones, dropping some. This repertoire shows 300,000 to 400,000 clones, roughly 91% found once; its top ten account for about 3%. This sample stems from a study of Ad26.COV2.S vaccination and SARS-CoV-2 variants. Across the study: In the study, Ad26.COV2.S was injected intramuscularly once, or twice 56 days apart.

Study-wide results and limits: CD8+ and CD4+ T cells specific for spike reportedly responded with substantial breadth after vaccination. Non-spike TCR breadth did not differ much between vaccine and placebo recipients.

This clonotype originated in a person aged 18-60 years who received the Ad26.COV2.S COVID-19 vaccine or a placebo. Sample: peripheral blood, taken in a trial of Ad26.COV2.S vaccine versus placebo. The chain is built from TRBV5-4 and TRBJ2-1; 9 bases are a match to TRBD2. The CDR3 loop is CASSFLGGGAYNEQFF. Here the CDR3 DNA reads TGTGCCAGCAGCTTCCTAGGCGGGGGGGCCTACAATGAGCAGTTCTTC.